Below, 3 T cell receptor beta chains from the same sample are listed, as sequenced in a study of OX40 agonist ivuxolimab in advanced cancers. The data were produced by immunoSEQ multiplex PCR, yet TCRdb's version contains in-frame clones alone and is incomplete. There are tens of thousands of clones in the sample; around four fifths occur only once, and less than 45% lies in the top ten. The sequenced sample was CD4+ or CD8+ T cells sorted from blood, obtained in a trial of the OX40 agonist ivuxolimab. Every receptor here comes from an adult with an advanced solid tumor such as melanoma, head and neck, liver or kidney cancer.

The chain couples TRBV10-3 to TRBJ1-4; D may be TRBD1 (6 bases). V was cut by 11 bases and J by 3 bases, with 13 bases left in between. The CDR3 runs 13 residues. Germline V gives CDR1 ENHRY, CDR2 SYGVKD. CDR3 sequence reads: CASRQDPNEKLFF. For the CDR3, the DNA is TGTGCCTCCCGACAGGATCCTAATGAAAAACTGTTTTTT.

The chain employs TRBV5-8 and TRBJ2-3; D is uncertain. Germline V gives CDR1 SGHTS, CDR2 YDEGEE. There are 13 residues in the CDR3. V lost 1 base and J 1 base, leaving 4 bases between the germline ends. The CDR3 reads CASSLPGTDTQYF. CDR3 sequence (DNA): TGTGCCAGCAGCTTGCCAGGCACAGATACGCAGTATTTT.

The V and J genes are TRBV27 and TRBJ1-5, with D possibly TRBD1 on 5 matching bases. CDR1 and CDR2 (germline): MNHEY, SMNVEV (reference sequence). V gave up 4 bases and J gave up 0 bases, with 10 bases separating them. This CDR3 spans 15 amino acids. CDR3 protein: CASSYSTDSNQPQHF. As DNA, the CDR3 is TGTGCCAGCAGTTACTCGACAGATAGCAATCAGCCCCAGCATTTT.